This is a list of T cell receptor beta chains from one sample in a study of blood T cell repertoires in COVID-19. Libraries were prepared by immunoSEQ multiplex PCR; TCRdb keeps only in-frame clonotypes and omits some of them. The sample consists of 97,000 or so clones, roughly 80% of them appearing once. The sequenced sample was peripheral blood. The receptors were sampled from a man aged 65 to 79 with active or convalescent COVID-19. The CDR3 runs from the conserved cysteine through the conserved F or W. A D gene is named only where the DNA matches it firmly. Expanded clones are given a class, and other clones once, few, many or no size at all.

d_gene	abundance	v_gene	j_gene	CDR3aa	CDR3nt
TRBD2	NA	TRBV5-1	TRBJ2-1	CASSPLAGENNEQFF	TGCGCCAGCAGCCCACTAGCGGGGGAAAACAATGAGCAGTTCTTC
NA	few	TRBV27	TRBJ1-2	CASSSSQRQMGYTF	TGTGCCAGCAGTTCCAGTCAGAGGCAGATGGGCTACACCTTC
NA	NA	TRBV7-9	TRBJ2-3	CASSLDGQTGDTQYF	TGTGCCAGCAGCTTAGACGGACAAACTGGAGATACGCAGTATTTT
NA	NA	TRBV28	TRBJ1-1	CASMAGNKEINTEAFF	TGTGCCAGCATGGCAGGGAATAAAGAAATCAACACTGAAGCTTTCTTT
NA	NA	TRBV3-1/TRBV3-2	TRBJ2-5	CASSQDEGAWETQYF	TGTGCCAGCAGCCAAGACGAGGGCGCATGGGAGACCCAGTACTTC
TRBD1	NA	TRBV6-5	TRBJ1-5	CASSSGTGGNQPQHF	TGTGCCAGCAGTTCGGGGACAGGGGGGAATCAGCCCCAGCATTTT
TRBD2	NA	TRBV18	TRBJ2-1	CASSPQRGGGNEQFF	TGTGCCAGCTCACCTCAGCGGGGGGGCGGAAATGAGCAGTTCTTC
TRBD1	NA	TRBV7-6	TRBJ1-6	CASSLGNRGKNSPLHF	TGTGCCAGCAGCTTAGGGAACAGGGGGAAGAATTCACCCCTCCACTTT
NA	NA	TRBV10-3	TRBJ1-1	CAISETMNTEAFF	TGTGCCATCAGTGAGACAATGAACACTGAAGCTTTCTTT
NA	once	TRBV5-1	TRBJ2-7	CASSPGGSPSYEQYF	TGCGCCAGCAGCCCAGGAGGCTCTCCTTCCTACGAGCAGTACTTC
NA	NA	TRBV2	TRBJ1-1	CASSDEMYTEAFF	TGTGCCAGCAGTGACGAGATGTACACTGAAGCTTTCTTT
TRBD2	NA	TRBV11-2	TRBJ2-5	CASSLGGRGETQYF	TGTGCCAGCAGCTTGGGGGGGAGGGGAGAGACCCAGTACTTC
TRBD1	NA	TRBV10-3	TRBJ2-6	CAISERTGQGLYGANVLTF	TGTGCCATCAGTGAGAGGACGGGACAGGGGTTGTACGGGGCCAACGTCCTGACTTTC
TRBD2	NA	TRBV19	TRBJ2-7	CASSLAGGHSYEQYF	TGTGCCAGTAGTCTAGCGGGGGGACACTCCTACGAGCAGTACTTC
TRBD1	NA	TRBV6-5	TRBJ1-3	CASSYSNRGSGNTIYF	TGTGCCAGCAGTTACTCTAACAGGGGGAGTGGAAACACCATATATTTT
TRBD1	NA	TRBV6-5	TRBJ2-7	CASRQDRALYEQYF	TGTGCCAGCAGACAAGACAGGGCCCTCTACGAGCAGTACTTC
TRBD2	NA	TRBV7-6	TRBJ2-1	CASSIRMGGGYNEQFF	TGTGCCAGCAGCATCCGTATGGGCGGGGGGTACAATGAGCAGTTCTTC
TRBD1	NA	TRBV18	TRBJ2-1	CASSRSTGGTYNEQFF	TGTGCCAGCTCAAGATCGACAGGGGGCACGTACAATGAGCAGTTCTTC
NA	NA	TRBV5-1	TRBJ2-1	CASSFSGSYNEQFF	TGCGCCAGCAGCTTTAGTGGCTCCTACAATGAGCAGTTCTTC
TRBD2	NA	TRBV19	TRBJ2-3	CASSTSGGWDTQYF	TGTGCCAGTAGTACGAGCGGGGGCTGGGATACGCAGTATTTT
TRBD1	NA	TRBV19	TRBJ1-5	CASSRQGVIRQPQHF	TGTGCCAGTAGCAGGCAGGGGGTGATAAGGCAGCCCCAGCATTTT
NA	NA	TRBV6-5	TRBJ2-2	CASQRVGELFF	TGTGCCAGCCAACGGGTCGGGGAGCTGTTTTTT
TRBD1	NA	TRBV30	TRBJ1-5	CAWSTGVGQPQHF	TGTGCCTGGAGCACAGGGGTTGGGCAGCCCCAGCATTTT
NA	NA	TRBV11-1	TRBJ2-7	CASSRTGNYEQYF	TGTGCCAGCAGCAGAACAGGGAACTACGAGCAGTACTTC
NA	many	TRBV6-2/TRBV6-3	TRBJ1-5	CASSYAVAPWQPQHF	TGTGCCAGCAGTTACGCGGTGGCCCCATGGCAGCCCCAGCATTTT
NA	once	TRBV4-2	TRBJ1-1	CASSQHQGNTEAFF	TGTGCCAGCAGCCAACATCAGGGGAACACTGAAGCTTTCTTT
NA	once	TRBV5-4	TRBJ2-2	CASSFTANTGELFF	TGTGCCAGCAGCTTTACAGCGAACACCGGGGAGCTGTTTTTT
NA	NA	TRBV6-5	TRBJ1-1	CATFGPGVVNTEAFF	TGTGCCACCTTCGGTCCCGGGGTGGTGAACACTGAAGCTTTCTTT
NA	NA	TRBV25-1	TRBJ1-5	CASSGSQGRQPQHF	TGTGCCAGCAGTGGGTCACAGGGACGTCAGCCCCAGCATTTT
NA	NA	TRBV9	TRBJ2-1	CASSGGSTSYNEQFF	TGTGCCAGCAGCGGGGGCTCCACCTCCTACAATGAGCAGTTCTTC
NA	NA	TRBV2	TRBJ1-6	CASSGEGHSPLHF	TGTGCCAGCAGCGGAGAGGGTCATTCACCCCTCCACTTT
TRBD2	once	TRBV10-3	TRBJ2-3	CAISESGGGASDTQYF	TGTGCCATCAGTGAGTCGGGCGGGGGGGCATCAGATACGCAGTATTTT
NA	NA	TRBV19	TRBJ2-7	CASIGRGAGYEQYF	TGTGCCAGCATCGGGCGGGGCGCAGGGTACGAGCAGTACTTC
NA	NA	TRBV9	TRBJ1-1	CASSVGEKLTEAFF	TGTGCCAGCAGCGTAGGGGAGAAACTCACTGAAGCTTTCTTT
TRBD2	NA	TRBV3-1/TRBV3-2	TRBJ2-2	CASSPGLAGGTNTGELFF	TGTGCCAGCAGCCCGGGACTAGCGGGGGGAACGAACACCGGGGAGCTGTTTTTT
TRBD1	few	TRBV6-6	TRBJ1-6	CASSYDRVGYNSPLHF	TGTGCCAGCAGTTACGACAGGGTGGGCTATAATTCACCCCTCCACTTT
TRBD1	NA	TRBV6-5	TRBJ2-1	CATLPGQGRSEQFF	TGTGCCACCCTGCCGGGACAGGGGAGGAGTGAGCAGTTCTTC
NA	NA	TRBV3-1/TRBV3-2	TRBJ1-6	CASSQDLVTANTYNSPLHF	TGTGCCAGCAGCCAAGATCTGGTGACAGCGAATACCTATAATTCACCCCTCCACTTT
NA	NA	TRBV19	TRBJ1-3	CASSTPSSGNTIYF	TGTGCCAGTAGTACCCCGAGCTCTGGAAACACCATATATTTT
TRBD2	NA	TRBV27	TRBJ2-7	CASSLLAGGSYEQYF	TGTGCCAGCAGTTTATTGGCGGGGGGCTCCTACGAGCAGTACTTC
NA	NA	TRBV5-1	TRBJ1-5	CASSMTGGSNQPQHF	TGCGCCAGCAGCATGACAGGTGGCAGCAATCAGCCCCAGCATTTT
NA	NA	TRBV3-1/TRBV3-2	TRBJ2-1	CASSQHTNRETEQFF	TGTGCCAGCAGCCAACATACCAACAGGGAGACTGAGCAGTTCTTC
NA	NA	TRBV12-3/TRBV12-4	TRBJ1-2	CASSLVGARGYTF	TGTGCCAGCAGTTTAGTGGGGGCGCGTGGCTACACCTTC
NA	NA	TRBV15	TRBJ2-6	CATSRRSGANVLTF	TGTGCCACCAGCAGACGCTCTGGGGCCAACGTCCTGACTTTC
NA	NA	TRBV30	TRBJ1-5	CAWSDGPNQPQHF	TGTGCCTGGAGTGATGGGCCGAATCAGCCCCAGCATTTT
TRBD1	NA	TRBV19	TRBJ1-6	CASSTPGQGSPLHF	TGTGCCAGTAGTACACCGGGACAGGGGTCACCCCTCCACTTT
NA	once	TRBV5-6	TRBJ1-3	CASSLVDSGNTIYF	TGTGCCAGCAGCTTGGTAGACTCTGGAAACACCATATATTTT